The clone carrying this TCR beta chain was seen a handful of times. TCRdb re-called the 5' RACE reads with MiXCR, one entry per CDR3 protein. There are 200,000 to 250,000 distinct CDR3 sequences in the sample; 6.5% occur only once, and about 14% lies in the top ten. This sample is drawn from a study of identical twins. With V trimmed by 5 bases and J by 5 bases, 9 bases remained unmatched. The CDR3 consists of 15 residues. Germline-derived CDR1 and CDR2 are SEHNR and FQNEAQ (reference sequence). These same records also appear under a second study, on T cells expressing NK-cell markers.

This TCR derives from a woman under 30 in good health. The rearrangement joins TRBV7-9 to TRBJ2-1, with TRBD2 identical over 7 bases. Specimen: CD8+ T cells sorted from blood. This CDR3 reads CASSRASGNHNEQFF. In nucleotides, the CDR3 is TGTGCCAGCAGCCGAGCGAGCGGGAACCACAATGAGCAGTTCTTC.